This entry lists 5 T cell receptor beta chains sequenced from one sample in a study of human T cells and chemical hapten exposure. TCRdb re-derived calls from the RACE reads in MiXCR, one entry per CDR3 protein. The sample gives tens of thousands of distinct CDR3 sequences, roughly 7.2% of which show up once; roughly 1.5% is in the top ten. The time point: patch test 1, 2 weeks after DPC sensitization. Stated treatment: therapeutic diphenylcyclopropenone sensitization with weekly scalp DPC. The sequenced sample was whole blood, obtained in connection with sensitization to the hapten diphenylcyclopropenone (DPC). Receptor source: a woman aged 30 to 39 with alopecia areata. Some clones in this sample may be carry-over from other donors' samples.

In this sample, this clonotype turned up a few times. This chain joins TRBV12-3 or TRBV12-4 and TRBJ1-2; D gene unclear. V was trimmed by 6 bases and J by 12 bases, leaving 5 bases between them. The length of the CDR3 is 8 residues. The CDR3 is CASRPNTF. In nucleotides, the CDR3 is TGTGCCAGCAGGCCTAACACCTTC.

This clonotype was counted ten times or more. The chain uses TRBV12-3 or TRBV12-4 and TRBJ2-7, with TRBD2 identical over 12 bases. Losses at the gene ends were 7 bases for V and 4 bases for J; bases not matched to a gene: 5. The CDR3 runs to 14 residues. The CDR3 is CASTEGLAGYEQYF. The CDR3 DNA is TGTGCCAGCACCGAGGGACTAGCGGGTTACGAGCAGTACTTC.

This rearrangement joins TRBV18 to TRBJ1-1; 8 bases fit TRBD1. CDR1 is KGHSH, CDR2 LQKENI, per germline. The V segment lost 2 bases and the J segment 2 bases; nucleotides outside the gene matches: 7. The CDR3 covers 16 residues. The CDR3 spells CASSPTGGLDNTEAFF. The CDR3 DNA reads TGTGCCAGCTCACCAACAGGGGGTTTAGATAACACTGAAGCTTTCTTT.

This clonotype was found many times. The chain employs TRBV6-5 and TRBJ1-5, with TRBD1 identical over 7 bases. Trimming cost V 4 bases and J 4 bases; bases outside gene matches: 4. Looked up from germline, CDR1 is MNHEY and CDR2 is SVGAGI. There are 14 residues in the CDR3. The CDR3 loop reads CASSSQGPNQPQHF. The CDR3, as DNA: TGTGCCAGCAGTTCACAGGGGCCGAATCAGCCCCAGCATTTT.

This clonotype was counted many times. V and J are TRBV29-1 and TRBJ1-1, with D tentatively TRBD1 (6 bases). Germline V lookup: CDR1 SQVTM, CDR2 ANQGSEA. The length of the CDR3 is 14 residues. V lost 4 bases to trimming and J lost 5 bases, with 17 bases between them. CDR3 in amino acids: CSVVSPQGETEAFF. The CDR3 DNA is TGCAGCGTTGTTTCCCCACAGGGCGAAACTGAAGCTTTCTTT.